The clone carrying this TCR beta chain was seen only a few times. The antigen is unknown. A single record per CDR3 protein comes from TCRdb applying MiXCR to the reads. The profile shows more than 250,000 distinct CDR3 sequences, 20% to 25% of them singletons. Trimming took 5 bases from V and 1 from J; bases not matched to a gene: 10. The CDR3 has 16 amino acids. Looked up from germline, CDR1 is MGHDK and CDR2 is SYGVNS. This entry belongs to a study of T cell repertoires in cytomegalovirus infection. Whole-study findings and limits: Dominating the ex vivo response were HLA-C-restricted CMV-specific TCR beta clonotypes. Cumulative frequency of public TCR beta families picked out carriers of CMV plus the relevant HLA.

Material: cultured PBMCs, obtained from culture after CMV antigen stimulation. The TCR comes from a human donor in good health (CMV status not recorded). Some clones in this sample may be carry-over from other donors' samples. The gene calls are TRBV25-1 and TRBJ2-5, with 7 bases aligning to TRBD1. The CDR3 loop is CASSPATGQAQETQYF. Written as DNA, the CDR3 is TGTGCCAGCAGTCCCGCTACAGGACAGGCCCAAGAGACCCAGTACTTC.